The clone carrying this T cell receptor (beta chain) occurred a few times. Its matching antigen is unknown. These data come from a study of identical twins. Study results and limitations: Reduced insertions were recorded for abundant cord blood beta clonotypes, with no such pattern in memory repertoires.

The germline V gene has CDR1 DFQATT and CDR2 SNEGSKA (reference sequence). The CDR3 runs 16 residues. V trimming: 0 bases; J trimming: 7 bases; junction bases outside the gene matches: 8. Template switching introduced a universal primer site, and the cDNA bore unique molecular identifiers. MiXCR, applied by TCRdb to the 5' RACE reads, yields one record per CDR3 protein. This table holds about 480,000 distinct CDR3 sequences, about 14% found once. The sample was also linked to a second study, of yellow fever vaccine responses in identical twins. This second study notes: Convergence reportedly seemed to mark part of the twins' vaccine T cell response, with personalization marking the rest.

The sequence was collected from a young woman in good health. Sequenced sample: CD4+ T cells sorted from blood. The rearrangement joins TRBV20-1 to TRBJ2-1, with 11 bases matching TRBD2. The chain's CDR3 is CSARDHMTSGINEQFF. The CDR3 DNA reads as TGCAGTGCTAGAGATCACATGACTAGCGGGATTAATGAGCAGTTCTTC.